This T cell receptor (beta chain) was recovered during a study of blood T cell repertoires in COVID-19 (dated by TCRdb to between 2020 and 2021). At the level of the whole study: Samples from collaborators originated in the United States, Italy and Spain and spanned both the acute and convalescent phases of COVID-19. The material from the prospective study consisted of cDNA or gDNA derived from T cells, B-cell-depleted T cells, or PBMCs. The dataset comprised deeply sampled blood TCRbeta repertoires from subjects exposed to, actively infected with, or recovered from COVID-19. HLA class I and class II types, where available, came from metadata supplied by the sample provider rather than from assay-based typing. The samples were drawn from two sources: the first 160 participants of the ongoing ImmuneRACE study, and over 950 subjects contributed by 6 global collaborators. A de-identified subject ID, COVID-19 status, age in years and sex were almost always included in the sample metadata. A freely available public database, intended as a resource for researchers studying the immune response to SARS-CoV-2, is where the repertoires were released. The study at large found these results: The amount of clinical and demographic metadata varied by source and participant and was provided uncurated.

This clone was recorded once. Its specific antigen is unknown. It has no much larger one-base neighbor in the sample; base qualities were not kept. One collaborating source in Seattle enrolled patients while the patients were actively infected and followed the patients over time throughout the course of disease. Each collaborating institution followed its own protocols to collect whole blood in K2EDTA tubes. For TCRbeta analysis, collaborators shipped samples as frozen whole blood, isolated PBMCs, or DNA extracted from either of those sample types. The CDR3 holds 13 amino acids from the cysteine to the phenylalanine. The read is trimmed to its CDR3 DNA, 39 bases read in frame from base 1. The trim is 4 bases for V and 4 bases for J, with a gap of 10 bases between the germline ends. The CDR1 and CDR2 encoded by the germline V gene are SGHDN and FVKESK. The immunoSEQ Assay, a bias-controlled multiplex PCR, was used to amplify TCRbeta CDR3 regions from genomic DNA. In the original analysis: The number of nucleated cells in each sample was estimated from the amplification of reference gene primers within the assay. To quantify the absolute abundance of each unique TCRbeta CDR3 rearrangement, sequence reads were collapsed and filtered. Productive Simpson clonality was computed per sample as the square root of Simpson's diversity index over productive rearrangements. Sourced from immuneACCESS, this table was stored by TCRdb with only in-frame sequences that have V and J called. A share of the clones is absent; for the studies checked, an unresolved V gene accounts for under half, and the remainder has no known explanation. V, J and clone size are those of that table, while D and trimming were read from the DNA. This sample has under 200,000 clones in its table, and roughly 85% of those were observed once. The top ten constitute 5% to 6% of the sample.

The sequence came from a woman in her forties or fifties with COVID-19, enrolled during active disease. The sample was peripheral blood. The receptor chain draws on TRBV14 and TRBJ1-2; the D gene lacks a confident call. The CDR3 in this case is CASSLEEGYGYTF. The nucleotides are TGTGCCAGCAGCCTGGAGGAGGGCTATGGCTACACCTTC.